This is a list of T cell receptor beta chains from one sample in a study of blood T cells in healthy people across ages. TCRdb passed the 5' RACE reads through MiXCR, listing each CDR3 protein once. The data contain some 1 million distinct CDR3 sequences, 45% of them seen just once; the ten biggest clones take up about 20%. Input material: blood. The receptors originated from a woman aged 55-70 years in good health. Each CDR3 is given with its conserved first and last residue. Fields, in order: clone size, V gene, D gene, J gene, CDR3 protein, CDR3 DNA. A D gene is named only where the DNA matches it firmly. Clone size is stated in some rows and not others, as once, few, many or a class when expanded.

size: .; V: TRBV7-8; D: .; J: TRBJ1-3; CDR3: CASSLMVSASNTIYF; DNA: TGTGCCAGCAGCTTAATGGTCTCCGCCAGCAACACCATATATTTT
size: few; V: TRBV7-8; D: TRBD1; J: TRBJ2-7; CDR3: CASSPPGQGIEQYF; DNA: TGTGCCAGCAGCCCACCGGGACAGGGTATTGAGCAGTACTTC
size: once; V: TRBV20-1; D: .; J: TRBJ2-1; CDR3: CSALPGSRNEQFF; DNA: TGCAGTGCCCTACCGGGTAGCCGCAATGAGCAGTTCTTC
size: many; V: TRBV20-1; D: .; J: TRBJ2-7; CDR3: CSGSGSSSYEQYF; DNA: TGCAGTGGGAGCGGTTCCAGCTCCTACGAGCAGTACTTC
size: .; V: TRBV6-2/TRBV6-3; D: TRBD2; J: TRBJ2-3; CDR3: CASSYSIRGGRIPDTQYF; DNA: TGTGCCAGCAGTTACTCGATTAGAGGCGGGAGAATCCCAGATACGCAGTATTTT
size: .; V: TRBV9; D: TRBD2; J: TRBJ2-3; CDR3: CASSLEGRGETDTQYF; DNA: TGTGCCAGCAGCCTTGAAGGGCGGGGGGAGACAGATACGCAGTATTTT
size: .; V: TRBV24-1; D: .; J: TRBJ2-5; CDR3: CATSDLMGAGETQYF; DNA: TGTGCCACCAGTGATTTAATGGGGGCAGGGGAGACCCAGTACTTC
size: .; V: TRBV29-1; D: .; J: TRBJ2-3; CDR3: CSVMGDDSSTDTQYF; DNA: TGCAGCGTTATGGGGGACGACTCTAGCACAGATACGCAGTATTTT
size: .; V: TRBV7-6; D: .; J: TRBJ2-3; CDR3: CASSLGSGPSTDTQYF; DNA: TGTGCCAGCAGTTTAGGCTCGGGACCTAGCACAGATACGCAGTATTTT
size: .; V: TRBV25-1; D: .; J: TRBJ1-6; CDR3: CASSDNGNSPLHF; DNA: TGTGCCAGCAGTGATAACGGGAATTCACCCCTCCACTTT
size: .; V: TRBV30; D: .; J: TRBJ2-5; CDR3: CAWSVWGRGLSETQYF; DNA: TGTGCCTGGAGTGTCTGGGGGAGAGGACTATCGGAGACCCAGTACTTC
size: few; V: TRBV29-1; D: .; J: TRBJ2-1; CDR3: CSVGSGFGEQFF; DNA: TGCAGCGTTGGTAGCGGATTCGGTGAGCAGTTCTTC
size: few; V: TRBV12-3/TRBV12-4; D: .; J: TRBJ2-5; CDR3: CASTPWGGETQYF; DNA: TGTGCCAGCACCCCATGGGGCGGAGAGACCCAGTACTTC
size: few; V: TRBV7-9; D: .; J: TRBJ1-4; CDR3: CASSFTQQNEKLFF; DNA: TGTGCCAGCAGCTTTACCCAGCAAAATGAAAAACTGTTTTTT